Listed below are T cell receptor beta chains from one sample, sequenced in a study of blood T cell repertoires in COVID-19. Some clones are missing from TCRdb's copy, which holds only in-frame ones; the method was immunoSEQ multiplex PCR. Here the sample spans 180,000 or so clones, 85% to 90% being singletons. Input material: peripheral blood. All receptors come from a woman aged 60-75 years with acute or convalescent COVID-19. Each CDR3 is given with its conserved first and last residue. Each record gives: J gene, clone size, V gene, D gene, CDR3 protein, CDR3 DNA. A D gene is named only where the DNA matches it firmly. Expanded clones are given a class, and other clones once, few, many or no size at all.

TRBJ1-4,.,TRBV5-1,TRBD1,CASTLFGTGGEKLFF,TGCGCCAGCACCTTATTTGGGACAGGGGGTGAAAAACTGTTTTTT
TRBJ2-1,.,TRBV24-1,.,CATSTHARNPGNEQFF,TGTGCCACCAGTACCCACGCCCGCAACCCGGGCAATGAGCAGTTCTTC
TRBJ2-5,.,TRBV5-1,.,CASSTEGTQYF,TGCGCCAGCAGCACCGAGGGGACCCAGTACTTC
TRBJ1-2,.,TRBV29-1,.,CSVERSGLTNYGYTF,TGCAGCGTTGAAAGGTCAGGTCTTACTAACTATGGCTACACCTTC
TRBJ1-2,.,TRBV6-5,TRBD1,CASSYGTGGGYGYTF,TGTGCCAGCAGTTACGGGACAGGGGGGGGTTATGGCTACACCTTC
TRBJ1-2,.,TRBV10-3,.,CAISESNSPRGYTF,TGTGCCATCAGTGAGTCGAACTCCCCGAGGGGCTACACCTTC
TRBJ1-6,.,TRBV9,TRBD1,CASSQGQGNSPLHF,TGTGCCAGCAGCCAGGGACAGGGAAATTCACCCCTCCACTTT
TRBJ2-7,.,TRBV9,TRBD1,CASSVWTGTVYEQYF,TGTGCCAGCAGCGTGTGGACAGGGACGGTCTACGAGCAGTACTTC
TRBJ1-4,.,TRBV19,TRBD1,CASSIDNRGTEKLFF,TGTGCCAGTAGTATAGACAACAGGGGCACCGAAAAACTGTTTTTT
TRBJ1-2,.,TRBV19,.,CASSPWAGGKVNYGYTF,TGTGCCAGTAGTCCCTGGGCGGGGGGAAAAGTCAACTATGGCTACACCTTC
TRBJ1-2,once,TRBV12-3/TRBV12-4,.,CASNPGLDYGYTF,TGTGCCAGCAACCCCGGACTGGACTATGGCTACACCTTC
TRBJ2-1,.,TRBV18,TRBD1,CASSPFEAGGYNEQFF,TGTGCCAGCTCACCGTTCGAGGCAGGGGGATACAATGAGCAGTTCTTC
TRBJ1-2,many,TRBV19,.,CASSIGGGAGYTF,TGTGCCAGTAGTATAGGCGGGGGGGCTGGCTACACCTTC
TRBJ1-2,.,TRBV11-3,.,CASSSSGTLFGGYTF,TGTGCCAGCAGCTCCAGCGGGACTCTATTCGGGGGCTACACCTTC
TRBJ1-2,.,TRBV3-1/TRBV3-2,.,CASSQAEGLGYTF,TGTGCCAGCAGCCAAGCGGAGGGCCTCGGCTACACCTTC
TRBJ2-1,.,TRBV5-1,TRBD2,CASSYPSGNEQFF,TGCGCCAGCAGTTATCCTAGCGGCAATGAGCAGTTCTTC
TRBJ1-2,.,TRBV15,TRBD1,CATSRDVDRGSGYTF,TGTGCCACCAGCAGAGATGTGGACAGGGGGTCTGGCTACACCTTC
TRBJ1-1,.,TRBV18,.,CASTELNTEAFF,TGTGCCAGCACCGAGTTGAACACTGAAGCTTTCTTT
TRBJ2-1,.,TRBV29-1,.,CSGGGAPGSQFF,TGCAGCGGAGGGGGGGCCCCAGGGTCGCAGTTCTTC
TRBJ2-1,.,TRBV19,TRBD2,CASSRMGLAVLAYNEQFF,TGTGCCAGTAGTCGGATGGGACTAGCGGTTCTCGCCTACAATGAGCAGTTCTTC
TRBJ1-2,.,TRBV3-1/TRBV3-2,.,CASSLSILEYGYTF,TGTGCCAGCAGCCTGTCAATTTTGGAGTATGGCTACACCTTC
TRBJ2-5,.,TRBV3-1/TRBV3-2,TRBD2,CASSQGGRLAGGETQYF,TGTGCCAGCAGCCAAGGAGGAAGACTAGCGGGAGGAGAGACCCAGTACTTC
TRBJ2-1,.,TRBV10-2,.,CASSDPRQSPPGFF,TGCGCCAGCAGTGATCCGCGGCAATCGCCCCCGGGGTTCTTC
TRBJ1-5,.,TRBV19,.,CASSITGEGQPQHF,TGTGCCAGTAGTATTACCGGGGAGGGTCAGCCCCAGCATTTT
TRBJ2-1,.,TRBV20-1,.,CSASSPGYYNEQFF,TGCAGTGCTAGTTCCCCGGGATACTACAATGAGCAGTTCTTC
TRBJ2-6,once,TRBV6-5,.,CASAFSGANVLTF,TGTGCCAGCGCGTTCTCTGGGGCCAACGTCCTGACTTTC
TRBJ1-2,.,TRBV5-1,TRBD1,CASSLDGTGYSGYTF,TGCGCCAGCAGCTTGGACGGGACAGGGTATTCTGGCTACACCTTC
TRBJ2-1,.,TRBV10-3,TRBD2,CAISPQAGAPNEQFF,TGTGCCATCAGCCCGCAAGCGGGAGCGCCGAATGAGCAGTTCTTC
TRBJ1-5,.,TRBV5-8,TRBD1,CASSLIQGYNQPQHF,TGTGCCAGCAGCTTAATACAGGGGTACAATCAGCCCCAGCATTTT
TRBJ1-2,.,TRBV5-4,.,CASSAAGDYGYTF,TGTGCCAGCAGCGCCGCGGGCGACTATGGCTACACCTTC
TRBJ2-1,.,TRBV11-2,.,CASSPGGKSNEQFF,TGTGCCAGCAGCCCTGGAGGAAAAAGCAATGAGCAGTTCTTC
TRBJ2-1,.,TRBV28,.,CASSESGAYNEQFF,TGTGCCAGCAGTGAGTCGGGAGCCTACAATGAGCAGTTCTTC
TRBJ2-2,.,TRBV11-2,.,CASSLTWTFGGELFF,TGTGCCAGCAGCTTAACCTGGACTTTCGGCGGGGAGCTGTTTTTT
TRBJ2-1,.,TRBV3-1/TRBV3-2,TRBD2,CASSPQVTSGRAWNEQFF,TGTGCCAGCAGCCCCCAAGTCACTAGCGGGAGGGCCTGGAATGAGCAGTTCTTC
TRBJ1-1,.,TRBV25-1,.,CASRSQGNTEAFF,TGTGCCAGCAGATCTCAGGGGAACACTGAAGCTTTCTTT
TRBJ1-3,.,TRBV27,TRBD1,CASSLAPGGYSGNTIYF,TGTGCCAGCAGTTTAGCCCCAGGGGGTTACTCTGGAAACACCATATATTTT
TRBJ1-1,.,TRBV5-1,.,CASSRQAGDTEAFF,TGCGCCAGCAGCAGACAGGCGGGAGACACTGAAGCTTTCTTT
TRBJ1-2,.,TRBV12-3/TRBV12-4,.,CASSWGQIYGYTF,TGTGCCAGCAGTTGGGGACAAATCTATGGCTACACCTTC
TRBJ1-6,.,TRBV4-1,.,CASSHADRAGSPLHF,TGCGCCAGCAGCCATGCGGACCGGGCGGGTTCACCCCTCCACTTT
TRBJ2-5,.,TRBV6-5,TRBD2,CASNLRGGSETQYF,TGTGCCAGCAACCTCCGGGGCGGGAGTGAGACCCAGTACTTC